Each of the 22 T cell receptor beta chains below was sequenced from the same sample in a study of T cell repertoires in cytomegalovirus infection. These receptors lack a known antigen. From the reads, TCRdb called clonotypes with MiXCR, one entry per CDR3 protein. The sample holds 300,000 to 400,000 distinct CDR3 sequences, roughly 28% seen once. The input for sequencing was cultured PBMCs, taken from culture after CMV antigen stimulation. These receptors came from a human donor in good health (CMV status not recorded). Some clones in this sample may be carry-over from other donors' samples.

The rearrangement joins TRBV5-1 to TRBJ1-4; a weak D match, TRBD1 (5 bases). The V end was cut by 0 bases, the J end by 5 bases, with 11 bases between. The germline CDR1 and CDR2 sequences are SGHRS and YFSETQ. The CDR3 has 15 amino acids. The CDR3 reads CASSLGTGGNEKLFF. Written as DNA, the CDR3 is TGCGCCAGCAGCTTGGGTACAGGCGGAAATGAAAAACTGTTTTTT.

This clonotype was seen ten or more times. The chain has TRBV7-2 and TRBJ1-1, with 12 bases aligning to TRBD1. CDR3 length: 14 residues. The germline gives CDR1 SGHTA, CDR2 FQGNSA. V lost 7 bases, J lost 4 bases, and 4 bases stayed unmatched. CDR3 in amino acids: CASTPGQGATEAFF. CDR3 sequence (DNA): TGTGCCAGCACCCCGGGACAGGGGGCCACTGAAGCTTTCTTT.

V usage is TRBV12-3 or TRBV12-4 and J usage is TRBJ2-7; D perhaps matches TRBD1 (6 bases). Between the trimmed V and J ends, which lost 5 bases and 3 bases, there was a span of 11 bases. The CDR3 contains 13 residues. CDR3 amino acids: CASSLGDNYEQYF. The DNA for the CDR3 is TGTGCCAGCAGTCTAGGGGACAACTACGAGCAGTACTTC.

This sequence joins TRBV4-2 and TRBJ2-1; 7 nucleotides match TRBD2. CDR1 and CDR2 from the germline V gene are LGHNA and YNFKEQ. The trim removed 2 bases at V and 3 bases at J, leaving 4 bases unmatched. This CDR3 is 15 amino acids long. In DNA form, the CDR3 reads TGTGCCAGCAGCCAAATAGCGGGTTTCTACAATGAGCAGTTCTTC. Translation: CASSQIAGFYNEQFF.

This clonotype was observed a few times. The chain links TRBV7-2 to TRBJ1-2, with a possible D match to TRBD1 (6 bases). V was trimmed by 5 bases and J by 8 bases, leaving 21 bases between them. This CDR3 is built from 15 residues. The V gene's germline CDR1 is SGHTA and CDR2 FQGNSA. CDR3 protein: CASSLSGQSLWGYTF. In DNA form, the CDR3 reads TGTGCCAGCAGCCTGTCAGGACAGTCTCTATGGGGCTACACCTTC.

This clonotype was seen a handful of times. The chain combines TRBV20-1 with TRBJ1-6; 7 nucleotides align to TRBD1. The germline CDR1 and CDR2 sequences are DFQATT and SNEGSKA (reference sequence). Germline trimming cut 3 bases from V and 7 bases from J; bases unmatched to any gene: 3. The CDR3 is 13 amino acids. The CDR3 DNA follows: TGCAGTGCTAGGGGACAGTTAAATTCACCCCTCCACTTT. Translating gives CSARGQLNSPLHF.

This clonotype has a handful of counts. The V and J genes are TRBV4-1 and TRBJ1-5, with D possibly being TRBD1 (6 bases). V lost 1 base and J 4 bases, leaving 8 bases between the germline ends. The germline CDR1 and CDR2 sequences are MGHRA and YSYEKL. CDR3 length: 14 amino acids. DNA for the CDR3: TGCGCCAGCAGCCAAGGACAGGCGAATCAGCCCCAGCATTTT. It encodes CASSQGQANQPQHF.

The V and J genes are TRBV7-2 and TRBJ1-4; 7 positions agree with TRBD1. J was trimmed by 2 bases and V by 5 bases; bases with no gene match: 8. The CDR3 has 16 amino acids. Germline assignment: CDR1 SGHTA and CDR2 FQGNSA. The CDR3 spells CASSPSLGGTNEKLFF. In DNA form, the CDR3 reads TGTGCCAGCAGCCCGTCATTAGGGGGCACTAATGAAAAACTGTTTTTT.

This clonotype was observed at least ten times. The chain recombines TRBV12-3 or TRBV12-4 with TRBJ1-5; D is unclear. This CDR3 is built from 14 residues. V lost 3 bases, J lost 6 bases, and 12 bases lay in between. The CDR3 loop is CASSFQGGGQPQHF. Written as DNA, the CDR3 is TGTGCCAGCAGTTTTCAAGGAGGAGGTCAGCCCCAGCATTTT.

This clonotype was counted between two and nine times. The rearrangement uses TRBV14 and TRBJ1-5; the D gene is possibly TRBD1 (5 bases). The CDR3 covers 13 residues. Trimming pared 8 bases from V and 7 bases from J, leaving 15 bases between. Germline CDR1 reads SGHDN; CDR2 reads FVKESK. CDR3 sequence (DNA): TGTGCCAGCGCCCCAGGGCTCGGCCAGCCCCAGCATTTT. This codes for CASAPGLGQPQHF.

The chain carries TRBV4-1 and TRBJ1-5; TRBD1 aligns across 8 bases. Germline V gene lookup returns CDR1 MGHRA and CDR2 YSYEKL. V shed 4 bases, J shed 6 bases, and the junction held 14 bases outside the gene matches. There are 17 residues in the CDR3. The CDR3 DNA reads TGCGCCAGCAGCCCGACCCTGACAGGGGCTCATACTCAGCCCCAGCATTTT. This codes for CASSPTLTGAHTQPQHF.

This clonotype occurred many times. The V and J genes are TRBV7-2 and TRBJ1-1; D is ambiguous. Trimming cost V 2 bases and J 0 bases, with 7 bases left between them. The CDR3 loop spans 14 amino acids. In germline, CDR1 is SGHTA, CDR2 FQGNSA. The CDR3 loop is CASSLSHLNTEAFF. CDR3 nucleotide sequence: TGTGCCAGCAGCTTATCCCACCTGAACACTGAAGCTTTCTTT. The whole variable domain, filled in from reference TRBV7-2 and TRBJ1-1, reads GAGVSQSPSNKVTEKGKDVELRCDPISGHTALYWYRQSLGQGLEFLIYFQGNSAPDKSGLPSDRFSAERTGGSVSTLTIQRTQQEDSAVYLCASSLSHLNTEAFFGQGTRLTVV.

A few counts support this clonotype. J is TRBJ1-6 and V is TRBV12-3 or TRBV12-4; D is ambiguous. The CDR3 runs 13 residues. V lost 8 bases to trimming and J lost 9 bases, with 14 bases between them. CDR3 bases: TGTGCCAGCCAACGTCGGGAGGGTTCACCCCTCCACTTT. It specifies CASQRREGSPLHF.

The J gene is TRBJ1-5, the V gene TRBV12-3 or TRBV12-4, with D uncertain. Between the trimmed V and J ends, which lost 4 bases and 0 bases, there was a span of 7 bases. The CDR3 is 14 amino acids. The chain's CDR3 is CASSSLLSNQPQHF. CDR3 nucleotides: TGTGCCAGCAGTTCCCTACTTAGCAATCAGCCCCAGCATTTT.

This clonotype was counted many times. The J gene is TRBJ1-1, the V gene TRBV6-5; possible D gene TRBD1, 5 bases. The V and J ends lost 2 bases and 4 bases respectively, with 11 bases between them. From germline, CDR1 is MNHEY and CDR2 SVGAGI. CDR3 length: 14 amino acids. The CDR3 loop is CASSYLQGGTEAFF. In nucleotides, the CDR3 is TGTGCCAGCAGTTACCTCCAGGGAGGCACTGAAGCTTTCTTT.

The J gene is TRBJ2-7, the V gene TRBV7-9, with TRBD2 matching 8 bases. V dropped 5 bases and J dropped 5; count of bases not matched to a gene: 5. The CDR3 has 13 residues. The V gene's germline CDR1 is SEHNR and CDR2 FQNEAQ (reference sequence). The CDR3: CASSQAGGHEQYF. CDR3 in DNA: TGTGCCAGCAGCCAGGCGGGAGGCCACGAGCAGTACTTC.

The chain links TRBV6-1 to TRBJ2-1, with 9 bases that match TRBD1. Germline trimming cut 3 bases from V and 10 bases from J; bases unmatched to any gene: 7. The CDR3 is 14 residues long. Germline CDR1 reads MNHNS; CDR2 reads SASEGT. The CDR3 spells CASSEGTGLVEQFF. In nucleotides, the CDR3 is TGTGCCAGCAGTGAGGGGACAGGGTTGGTAGAGCAGTTCTTC.

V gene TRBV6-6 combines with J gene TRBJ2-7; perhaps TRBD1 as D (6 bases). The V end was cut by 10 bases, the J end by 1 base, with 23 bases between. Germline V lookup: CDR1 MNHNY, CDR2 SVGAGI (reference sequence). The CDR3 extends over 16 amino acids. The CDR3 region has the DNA TGTGCCATCAAACCGACTATACGGACAGAGTCCTACGAGCAGTACTTC. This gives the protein CAIKPTIRTESYEQYF.

In nucleotides, the CDR3 is TGTGCCAGCAGCGGAGGTTTCGGGCAGGGGGTTAACACCGGGGAGCTGTTTTTT. Translated: CASSGGFGQGVNTGELFF. The chain carries TRBV2 and TRBJ2-2; 7 nucleotides match TRBD1. After removal of 6 bases from V and 2 bases from J, the junction contained 15 bases not matched to a gene. The CDR3 is 18 residues long. Germline V CDR1 and CDR2: SNHLY, FYNNEI. The entire variable domain, with the rest obtained from reference TRBV2 and TRBJ2-2, is as follows: EPEVTQTPSHQVTQMGQEVILRCVPISNHLYFYWYRQILGQKVEFLVSFYNNEISEKSEIFDDQFSVERPDGSNFTLKIRSTKLEDSAMYFCASSGGFGQGVNTGELFFGEGSRLTVL.

The CDR3 loop reads CASNDGLFPTDTQYF. The CDR3 DNA follows: TGTGCCAGCAACGACGGACTTTTCCCTACAGATACGCAGTATTTT. This chain joins TRBV6-5 and TRBJ2-3, with D tentatively TRBD2 (5 bases). The CDR3 spans 15 residues. Deletions cut 7 bases from V and 3 bases from J, with 17 bases between. The germline CDR1 and CDR2 sequences are MNHEY and SVGAGI.

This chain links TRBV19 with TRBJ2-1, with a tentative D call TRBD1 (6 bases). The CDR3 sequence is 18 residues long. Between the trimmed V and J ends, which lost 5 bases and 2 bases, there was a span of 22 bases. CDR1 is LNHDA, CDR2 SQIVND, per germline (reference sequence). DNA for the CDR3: TGTGCCAGTAGTCCTATGGGGTCTGGGGGCAACGCCTACAATGAGCAGTTCTTC. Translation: CASSPMGSGGNAYNEQFF.

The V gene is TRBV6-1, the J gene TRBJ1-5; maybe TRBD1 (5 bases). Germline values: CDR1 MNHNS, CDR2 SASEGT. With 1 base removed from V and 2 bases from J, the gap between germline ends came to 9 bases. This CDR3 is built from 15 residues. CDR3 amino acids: CASSEGGIGNQPQHF. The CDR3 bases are TGTGCCAGCAGTGAAGGGGGGATTGGCAATCAGCCCCAGCATTTT.